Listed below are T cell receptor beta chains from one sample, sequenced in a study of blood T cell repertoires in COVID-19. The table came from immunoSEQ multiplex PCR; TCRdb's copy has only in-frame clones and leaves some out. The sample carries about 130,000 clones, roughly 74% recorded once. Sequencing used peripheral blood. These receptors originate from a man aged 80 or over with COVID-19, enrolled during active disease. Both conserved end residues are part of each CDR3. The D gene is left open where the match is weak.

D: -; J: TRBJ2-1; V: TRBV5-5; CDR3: CASSYISTNEQFF
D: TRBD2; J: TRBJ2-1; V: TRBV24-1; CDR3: CATSDHWTSLGNEQFF
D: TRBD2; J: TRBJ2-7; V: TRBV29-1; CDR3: CSVDGTSGSYEQYF
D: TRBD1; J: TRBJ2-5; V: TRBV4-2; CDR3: CASSQDGQGMETQYF
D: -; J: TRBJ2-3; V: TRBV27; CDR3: CASTLARSGTDTQYF
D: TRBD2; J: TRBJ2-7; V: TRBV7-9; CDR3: CATTGLAGAGEQYF
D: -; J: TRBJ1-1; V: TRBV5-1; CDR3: CASSLQGLDTEAFF
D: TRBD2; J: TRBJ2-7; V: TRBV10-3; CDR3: CAISWIANGGYEQYF
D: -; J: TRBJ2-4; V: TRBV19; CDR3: CASTGSYVRAKNIQYF
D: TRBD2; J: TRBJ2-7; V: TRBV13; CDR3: CASSQGRDYLYEQYF
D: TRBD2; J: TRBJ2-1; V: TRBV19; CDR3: CASSLTSGNYNEQFF
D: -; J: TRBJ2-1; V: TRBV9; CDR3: CASSVSSLDEQFF
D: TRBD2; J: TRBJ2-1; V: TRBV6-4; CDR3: CASSVRAGGPGEQFF
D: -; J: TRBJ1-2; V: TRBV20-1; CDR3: CSATYNYGYTF
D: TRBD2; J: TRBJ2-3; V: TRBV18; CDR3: CASSPPSSGSGNTQYF
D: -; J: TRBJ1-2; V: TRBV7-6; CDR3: CASSLGQVITF
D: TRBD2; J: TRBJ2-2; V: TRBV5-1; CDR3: CASSPSGTSGRDTGELFF
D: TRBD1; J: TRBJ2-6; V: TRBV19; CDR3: CASSTRTGGVTGANVLTF
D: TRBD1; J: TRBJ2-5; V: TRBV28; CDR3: CASAGTGLSQETQYF
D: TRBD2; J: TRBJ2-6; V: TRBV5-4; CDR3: CASSGGLAEGSGANVLTF
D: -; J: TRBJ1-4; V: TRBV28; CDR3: CASSSLNEKLFF
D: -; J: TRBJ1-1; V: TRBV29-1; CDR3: CSVELRGNTEAFF
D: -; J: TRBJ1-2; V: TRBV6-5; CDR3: CASSYSRGAVYGYTF
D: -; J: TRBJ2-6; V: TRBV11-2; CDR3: CASSLRQGTTGANVLTF
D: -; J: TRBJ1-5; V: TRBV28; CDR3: CASGVGGQPQHF
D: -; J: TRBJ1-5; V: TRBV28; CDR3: CASTIGGGNQPQHF
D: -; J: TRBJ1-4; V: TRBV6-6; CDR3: CASRKGQTNEKLFF
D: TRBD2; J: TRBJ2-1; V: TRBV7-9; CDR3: CASSLIAGGIRGSEQFF
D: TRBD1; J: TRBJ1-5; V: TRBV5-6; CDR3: CASSFMDRAPNQPQHF
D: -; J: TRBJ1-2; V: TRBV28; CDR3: CASSPGGTWDGYTF
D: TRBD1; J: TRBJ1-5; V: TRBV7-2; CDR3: CASSLNRGSNQPQHF
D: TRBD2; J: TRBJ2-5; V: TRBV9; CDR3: CASSSGLDQETQYF
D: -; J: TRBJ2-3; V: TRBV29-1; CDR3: CSVEAGHSTDTQYF
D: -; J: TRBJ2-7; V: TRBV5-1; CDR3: CASNEGGRGEQYF
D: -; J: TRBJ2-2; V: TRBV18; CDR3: CASSPPTNTGELFF
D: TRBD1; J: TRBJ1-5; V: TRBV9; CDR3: CASSVTGDSNQPQHF
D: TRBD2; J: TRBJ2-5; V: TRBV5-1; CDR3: CASSLTGTTQETQYF
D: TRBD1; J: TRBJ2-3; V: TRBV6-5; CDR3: CASSFSGTGGDTQYF
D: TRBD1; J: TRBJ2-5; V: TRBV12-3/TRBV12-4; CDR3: CASSKTGGETQYF
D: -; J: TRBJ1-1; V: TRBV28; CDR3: CASPPEGRGLNTEAFF
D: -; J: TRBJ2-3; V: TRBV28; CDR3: CASSNSEIPRNF
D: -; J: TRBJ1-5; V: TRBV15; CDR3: CATSRGGSPRTNQPQHF